This T cell receptor beta chain stems from a study of beta chain features in type 1 diabetes. A CD45RO/CCR7/CD25/CD127/CD95/CD27 panel sorted naive, central memory, regulatory and stem cell-like memory CD4+ cells. Germline CDR1 is MNHNY and CDR2 is SVGAGI (reference sequence). V lost 6 bases to trimming and J lost 1 base, with 12 bases between them. CDR3 size: 15 residues. cDNA synthesis used the whole RNA isolate, giving expressed TCRB sequences. Measured with immunoSEQ multiplex PCR; TCRdb has only the in-frame clones, and not every one. Seen here are 640,000 or so clones, more than 13% observed once, and the top ten hold approximately 0.043%. In its sample, this clone was seen a few times. Antigen unknown. Whole-study results and caveats: HLA influence on TCRB rearrangement stayed unresolved here. There was a moderate but significant shortening of TCRB CDR3s in all four CD4+ subsets of Type 1 diabetes patients. The naive, central memory and Treg TCRB repertoires showed an apparent similarity that was greater among patients than among healthy donors.

The source is a young man with type 1 diabetes. The sequencing sample was made of naive CD4+ T cells from blood. This chain joins TRBV6-6 and TRBJ2-2, with D tentatively TRBD2 (5 bases). CDR3: CASSYAGGNTGELFF. DNA for the CDR3: TGTGCCAGCAGCTACGCTGGAGGGAACACCGGGGAGCTGTTTTTT.